The sequence of this T cell receptor beta chain was determined in a study of cytomegalovirus exposure and HLA in healthy donors. The CDR3 has 14 amino acids. The V gene's germline CDR1 is SNHLY and CDR2 FYNNEI. The ends were cut back, 2 bases at V and 6 bases at J, with 10 bases in the middle. Primers: 60 Vbeta forward and 13 Jbeta reverse. Per the original methods: A later analysis tallied approximately 80 million unique TCR beta chains, about 11 million of them shared. Measured with immunoSEQ multiplex PCR; TCRdb has only the in-frame clones, and not every one. V, J and clone size derive from that table, while D and trimming were established from the DNA sequence. The table records around 130,000 clones, 8% to 9.5% of them present only once. This clone has only a few counts. The antigen remains unidentified. Study outcomes and limitations: According to an earlier analysis, most TCR beta V segments yielded productive rearrangements about 90% or about 30% of the time. The study listed about 150 cytomegalovirus-associated TCR beta chains. An analysis that was carried out later associated 15,000 to 20,000 TCR beta sequences with HLA alleles at 0.05 false discovery rate.

This receptor was identified in a middle-aged man in good health and CMV-seronegative. V gene TRBV2 combines with J gene TRBJ2-2, with a weak D call TRBD2 (7 bases). The specimen sequenced was PBMCs. The CDR3 is CASSERGAPGELFF. The CDR3 nucleotides read TGTGCCAGCAGTGAACGGGGGGCACCCGGGGAGCTGTTTTTT. Based on the CDR3 plus reference TRBV2 and TRBJ2-2, the full variable domain is EPEVTQTPSHQVTQMGQEVILRCVPISNHLYFYWYRQILGQKVEFLVSFYNNEISEKSEIFDDQFSVERPDGSNFTLKIRSTKLEDSAMYFCASSERGAPGELFFGEGSRLTVL.